Listed below are T cell receptor beta chains from one sample, sequenced in a study of blood T cell repertoires in COVID-19. Some clones are missing from TCRdb's copy, which holds only in-frame ones; the method was immunoSEQ multiplex PCR. The sample contains 300,000 to 400,000 clones, over 80% of which appear only once. The sample consisted of peripheral blood. These receptors were collected from a man aged 30 to 39 with COVID-19, enrolled during active disease. The CDR3 runs from the conserved cysteine through the conserved F or W. Fields, in order: CDR3 DNA, CDR3 protein, CDR3 length, D gene, clone size, V gene, J gene. D genes are given only for firm matches. The size entry is marked missing in some rows and otherwise reads once, few, many or a size class.

TGTGCCAGCAGCGACAGAGGAGGAGGCACTGAAGCTTTCTTT,CASSDRGGGTEAFF,14,-,-,TRBV6-4,TRBJ1-1
TGTGCCACCGGGACAACCGCGAACACCGGGGAGCTGTTTTTT,CATGTTANTGELFF,14,-,-,TRBV5-5,TRBJ2-2
TGTGCCAGCAGCTTTTCGGGAGGGTTCGGGTACACCTTC,CASSFSGGFGYTF,13,-,-,TRBV5-4,TRBJ1-2
TGTGCCTGGAGTGTTGGAGGTAGTCAGCCCCAGCATTTT,CAWSVGGSQPQHF,13,-,-,TRBV30,TRBJ1-5
TGTGCCAGCAGTCCCCGCCCGGGGGAAGAGACCCAGTACTTC,CASSPRPGEETQYF,14,-,once,TRBV11-2,TRBJ2-5
TGCGCCAGCAGCCAAGGAGCAGGTTATTATTCACCCCTCCACTTT,CASSQGAGYYSPLHF,15,-,once,TRBV4-1,TRBJ1-6
TGCGCCAGCAGAAATCCGGGGACAGGGCTCGTGAATGAGCAGTTCTTC,CASRNPGTGLVNEQFF,16,TRBD1,-,TRBV5-1,TRBJ2-1
TGTGCCAGCACAACAGATACGCAGTATTTT,CASTTDTQYF,10,-,-,TRBV12-3/TRBV12-4,TRBJ2-3
TGTGCCAGCAGCTTACTAGCGGGGGGACAAGAGACCCAGTACTTC,CASSLLAGGQETQYF,15,TRBD2,-,TRBV6-5,TRBJ2-5
TGTGCCAGCAGCTTAGGTTTGCGTTCCTACGAGCAGTACTTC,CASSLGLRSYEQYF,14,-,-,TRBV7-2,TRBJ2-7
TGTGCCAGTAGGCGACAGGCCCTCAATCAGCCCCAGCATTTT,CASRRQALNQPQHF,14,-,-,TRBV19,TRBJ1-5
TGTGCCAGCTCACCAAGACAGGAGTCGAACACTGAAGCTTTCTTT,CASSPRQESNTEAFF,15,-,-,TRBV18,TRBJ1-1
TGTGCCAGCAGCCAAGATTCAGGGGCCGGGGAGCTGTTTTTT,CASSQDSGAGELFF,14,-,-,TRBV3-1/TRBV3-2,TRBJ2-2
TGTGCCAGTAGTTTGGACAGAGCCCTTCCCTATGGCTACACCTTC,CASSLDRALPYGYTF,15,-,-,TRBV19,TRBJ1-2
TGTGCCAGCAGCCAACAGGGTATCTACGAGCAGTACTTC,CASSQQGIYEQYF,13,-,few,TRBV7-9,TRBJ2-7
TGTGCCAGCAGTCGAAAGGAACCGTCAGGGCCGAATGGGGAAAAACTGTTTTTT,CASSRKEPSGPNGEKLFF,18,-,-,TRBV27,TRBJ1-4
TGTGCCAGCAGTTTCGGGAGGGGTGGCTCACCCCTCCACTTT,CASSFGRGGSPLHF,14,-,-,TRBV27,TRBJ1-6
TGTGCCAGCAGCCAAGGAGGGATCGCTGAAAAACTGTTTTTT,CASSQGGIAEKLFF,14,-,-,TRBV3-1/TRBV3-2,TRBJ1-4
TGTGCCAGTAGTATGGGAGTGCCGAATGAAGCTTTCTTT,CASSMGVPNEAFF,13,-,-,TRBV19,TRBJ1-1
TGCGCCAGCAGCTTGGTGTCGTGGCAGGGGTTACCTGAAGCTTTCTTT,CASSLVSWQGLPEAFF,16,-,-,TRBV5-1,TRBJ1-1
TGTGCCAGCAGGGGACAGGGGTACTCTGGAAACACCATATATTTT,CASRGQGYSGNTIYF,15,TRBD1,-,TRBV9,TRBJ1-3
TGTGCCAGCAGCTTTGGGAGGGGCCCAGATACGCAGTATTTT,CASSFGRGPDTQYF,14,TRBD2,-,TRBV7-6,TRBJ2-3
TGTGCCAGCTCACCACGATTAACAGGGGAGTCATCCTACAATGAGCAGTTCTTC,CASSPRLTGESSYNEQFF,18,TRBD1,-,TRBV18,TRBJ2-1
TGTGCCAGCAGCTCTCTAGCGGGGTATGACTACGAGCAGTACTTC,CASSSLAGYDYEQYF,15,TRBD2,once,TRBV6-2/TRBV6-3,TRBJ2-7
TGTGCCAGCAGCTTAGGTTATAGCAGGGGTCATTCACCCCTCCACTTT,CASSLGYSRGHSPLHF,16,-,-,TRBV7-9,TRBJ1-6
TGCGCCAGCAGCTCGGAGAACTATGGCTACACCTTC,CASSSENYGYTF,12,-,-,TRBV5-1,TRBJ1-2
TGCGCCAGCAGCTTACAGGGTTCCTACGAGCAGTACTTC,CASSLQGSYEQYF,13,-,-,TRBV5-1,TRBJ2-7
TGTGCCAGCAGCACTACCGGCTCTGGAAACACCATATATTTT,CASSTTGSGNTIYF,14,-,-,TRBV27,TRBJ1-3
TGTGCCAGCAAGGACAGCCTCTATGGCTACACCTTC,CASKDSLYGYTF,12,-,-,TRBV6-5,TRBJ1-2
TGTGCCATCAGCCGCTTTACTACCGGGACAGGGGAGAGAAATGAGCAGTTCTTC,CAISRFTTGTGERNEQFF,18,TRBD1,-,TRBV10-3,TRBJ2-1
TGTGCCAGCAGTCGACCTAGCGGGAGGGGGAATGAGCAGTTCTTC,CASSRPSGRGNEQFF,15,TRBD2,-,TRBV4-2,TRBJ2-1
TGTGCCAGTAGTAGATATCCGGGACAGGGCACAGATACGCAGTATTTT,CASSRYPGQGTDTQYF,16,TRBD1,once,TRBV19,TRBJ2-3
TGTGCCAGCAGCCCAGGCAGGGGGCTTTATGGCTACACCTTC,CASSPGRGLYGYTF,14,TRBD1,-,TRBV3-1/TRBV3-2,TRBJ1-2
TGTGCCAGCAGCCAGGTCCGAGACAGCAATGAAAAACTGTTTTTT,CASSQVRDSNEKLFF,15,-,-,TRBV4-2,TRBJ1-4
TGTGCCAGCAGCAACAGGGGTCCTGGAAACACCATATATTTT,CASSNRGPGNTIYF,14,TRBD1,-,TRBV2,TRBJ1-3
TGTGCCAGCAGCCAAGCCACGGGACAGGGGAACACTGAAGCTTTCTTT,CASSQATGQGNTEAFF,16,TRBD1,-,TRBV14,TRBJ1-1
TGCACCAGCAGCCAAGAGTTACCCACACGGACTCCGCTAGACACCGGGGAGCTGTTTTTT,CTSSQELPTRTPLDTGELFF,20,-,-,TRBV1,TRBJ2-2
TGTGCCAGCAGCTTTTATAGCGGGAGTACGGAGACCCAGTACTTC,CASSFYSGSTETQYF,15,TRBD2,-,TRBV7-2,TRBJ2-5
TGTGCCCACAGGGAAAGAGCTGGAAACACCATATATTTT,CAHRERAGNTIYF,13,-,-,TRBV7-9,TRBJ1-3
TGTGCCAGCAGCCTCAGTCCCCCAGATACGCAGTATTTT,CASSLSPPDTQYF,13,-,once,TRBV11-2,TRBJ2-3
TGTGCCAGCAGTTACTTCGATCAGGGCTACACCTTC,CASSYFDQGYTF,12,-,-,TRBV6-2/TRBV6-3,TRBJ1-2
TGTGCCAGCAGTCCCTGGGGGGGGTCCTACGAGCAGTACTTC,CASSPWGGSYEQYF,14,TRBD2,once,TRBV27,TRBJ2-7
TGCGCCAGCAGCCAAGAGGCCTCAGGGAGGTACAATGAGCAGTTCTTC,CASSQEASGRYNEQFF,16,-,-,TRBV4-3,TRBJ2-1